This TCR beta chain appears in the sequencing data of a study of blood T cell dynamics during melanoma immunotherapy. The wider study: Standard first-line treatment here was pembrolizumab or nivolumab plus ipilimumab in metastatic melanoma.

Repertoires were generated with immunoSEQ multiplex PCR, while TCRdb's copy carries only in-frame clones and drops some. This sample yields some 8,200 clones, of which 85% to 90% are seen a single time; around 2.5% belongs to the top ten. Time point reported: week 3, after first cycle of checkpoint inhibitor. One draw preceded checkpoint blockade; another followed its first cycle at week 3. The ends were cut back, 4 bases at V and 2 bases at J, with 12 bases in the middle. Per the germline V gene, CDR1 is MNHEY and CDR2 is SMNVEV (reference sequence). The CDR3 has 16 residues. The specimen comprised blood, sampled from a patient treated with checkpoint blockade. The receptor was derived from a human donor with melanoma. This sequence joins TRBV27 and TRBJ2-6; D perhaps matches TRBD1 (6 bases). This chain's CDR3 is CASSYTGSPGANVLTF. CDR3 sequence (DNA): TGTGCCAGCAGTTACACAGGGTCCCCTGGGGCCAACGTCCTGACTTTC. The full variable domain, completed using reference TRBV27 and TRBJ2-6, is EAQVTQNPRYLITVTGKKLTVTCSQNMNHEYMSWYRQDPGLGLRQIYYSMNVEVTDKGDVPEGYKVSRKEKRNFPLILESPSPNQTSLYFCASSYTGSPGANVLTFGAGSRLTVL.